The clone carrying this T cell receptor (beta chain) was picked up many times. The antigen remains unidentified. The data stem from a study of CD8 T cells in ankylosing spondylitis. Researchers built TCR beta libraries using quantitative 5'-RACE with molecular barcodes. TCRdb processed the 5' RACE reads anew with MiXCR; each CDR3 protein has one entry. The table has 150,000 to 250,000 distinct CDR3 sequences, about 13% seen once. Study findings and constraints: Within matched ankylosing spondylitis synovial fluid, disease-linked clones were reportedly significantly enriched. What appeared characteristic of ankylosing spondylitis blood was a TCR beta motif of fewer than ten highly homologous variants.

The clonotype was recovered from a male donor with ankylosing spondylitis or in good health (not recorded which). Sequencing was performed on blood, either unsorted or a sorted T cell fraction (not recorded which).

This CDR3 is CASSPSTRSDEQYF. The CDR3 DNA reads TGTGCCAGCAGCCCCTCGACACGCAGCGACGAGCAGTACTTC. The rearrangement uses TRBV12-3 or TRBV12-4 and TRBJ2-7; D is unclear. V was shortened by 6 bases and J by 5 bases, with 17 bases between the two germline ends. This CDR3 is built from 14 residues.